This TCR beta chain was recorded in a study of T-cell reconstitution after alpha-beta-depleted transplantation in children. Unique molecular identifiers featured in how the TCRbeta library was prepared. TCRdb fed the PCR reads into MiXCR, producing one record per CDR3 protein. The sample has about 980,000 distinct CDR3 sequences; about 31% are singletons. With respect to this clonotype: Its antigen is not identified.

The CDR3 extends over 15 amino acids. After removal of 4 bases from V and 0 bases from J, the junction contained 3 bases not matched to a gene. Looked up from germline, CDR1 is SGHRS and CDR2 is YFSETQ. Regarding the study as a whole: T-cell numbers and diversity one year post-transplant derived largely from freshly generated T cells. Several hundred expanded graft clones reportedly gave rise to the alpha-beta T cells present about two months after transplant.

This receptor was taken from a boy under three years old who had a stem cell transplant for SCID, so the T cells may come from the graft donor. J is TRBJ2-1 and V is TRBV5-1, with 8 bases that match TRBD1. The input for sequencing was PBMCs, mostly from graft donor cells, taken 360 days after TCRalphabeta/CD19-depleted stem cell transplant. This chain's CDR3 is CASSNDRGSYNEQFF. CDR3 coding DNA: TGCGCCAGCAGCAACGACAGGGGCTCCTACAATGAGCAGTTCTTC.